This T cell receptor (beta chain) was found in a study of cytomegalovirus exposure and HLA in healthy donors. CDR3 length: 19 amino acids. CDR1 is MDHEN, CDR2 SYDVKM, per germline. Trimming shortened V by 2 bases and J by 0 bases, and 21 bases separated the two germline ends. Study-level results: Among immune exposure information, only CMV serostatus was available. Cytomegalovirus-associated status was assigned to about 180 TCR beta chains. In a later analysis, HLA-associated TCR beta chains were more clonally expanded than equally common others.

It was with 60 Vbeta and 13 Jbeta primers that the PCR ran. Per the study methods: Roughly 73 million unique TCR beta chains, roughly 11 million of them shared, were counted by a later analysis. Produced via immunoSEQ multiplex PCR; TCRdb's table is partial and in-frame only. Clonal size and the V and J genes are those of that table, whereas D and trimming came from the DNA. This table has 110,000 to 150,000 clones, roughly 62% appearing once. Regarding this clone: Its antigen is unidentified.

This receptor was identified in a man in his sixties in good health and CMV-seronegative. The V gene is TRBV28, the J gene TRBJ2-3; the D gene is possibly TRBD2 (7 bases). Sequencing was performed on PBMCs. This CDR3 is CASSLRGGGRGKSTDTQYF. CDR3 bases: TGTGCCAGCAGTTTAAGGGGGGGCGGGAGAGGAAAAAGCACAGATACGCAGTATTTT. Full variable domain (remainder filled in from reference TRBV28 and TRBJ2-3): DVKVTQSSRYLVKRTGEKVFLECVQDMDHENMFWYRQDPGLGLRLIYFSYDVKMKEKGDIPEGYSVSREKKERFSLILESASTNQTSMYLCASSLRGGGRGKSTDTQYFGPGTRLTVL.